Below are 27 T cell receptor beta chains sequenced from a single sample in a study of metastatic and nonmetastatic thyroid tumors. TCRdb reprocessed the PCR reads using MiXCR. The sample comprises about 5,500 clones, 25% to 30% of which are singletons, and around 20% rests with the top ten. Patients underwent thyroid surgery, and none had received any treatment before it. Sequencing was done on a sample of adjacent normal tissue. The receptors were sampled from a female donor with papillary thyroid cancer or a benign thyroid nodule (not recorded which). Some clones in this sample may be carry-over from other donors' samples.

For this clone: Without the conserved terminal phenylalanine or tryptophan, this CDR3 likely stems from a read error. The rearrangement links TRBV20-1 to TRBJ2-5; TRBD1 matches 7 bases. The CDR3 extends over 14 amino acids. Per the germline V gene, CDR1 is DFQATT and CDR2 is SNEGSKA (reference sequence). Germline trimming cut 5 bases from V and 5 bases from J; bases unmatched to any gene: 11. In DNA, the CDR3 is TGCAGTGCTCAGCCGGGACAGTGTTGGGAGACCCAGTACTCC. This encodes CSAQPGQCWETQYS.

The V call is TRBV7-9, the J call TRBJ1-2, with 10 bases identical to TRBD1. The V and J ends lost 4 bases and 6 bases, in that order; junction bases with no gene match: 8. The CDR3 covers 15 residues. Germline CDR1 reads SEHNR; CDR2 reads FQNEAQ (reference sequence). The CDR3 nucleotides are TGTGCCAGCAGCTCAACCCCGGACAGGGGGGATGGCTACACCTTC. Encoded protein: CASSSTPDRGDGYTF.

This clone was seen at least ten times. A read error may be the cause here, since a much bigger clone is one base away. This chain connects TRBV11-3 to TRBJ2-3, with D perhaps matching TRBD2 (5 bases). The CDR3 is 15 amino acids. The germline gives CDR1 SGHNT, CDR2 YENEEA. CDR3 bases: TGTGCCTGCAGCCCCGGACTGACAAACCCAGATACGCAGTATTTT. Protein: CACSPGLTNPDTQYF.

This clone has a handful of counts. The V call is TRBV6-2 or TRBV6-3, the J call TRBJ1-1; TRBD1 agrees at 7 bases. The CDR3 is 15 amino acids. CDR1 and CDR2 (germline): MNHEY, SVGEGT. Trimming at V came to 6 bases and at J to 4 bases, leaving 11 bases not matched to a gene. CDR3: CASSPPTGFTTEAFF. The DNA for the CDR3 is TGTGCCAGCAGCCCTCCGACAGGGTTTACCACTGAAGCTTTCTTT.

Concerning this clone: This clone may be a read error of a much larger clone one base away. V gene TRBV5-4 combines with J gene TRBJ2-3, with D tentatively TRBD2 (5 bases). This CDR3 contains 12 residues. Germline CDR1 is SGHNT and CDR2 is YYREEE (reference sequence). The CDR3 sequence: CASRISADMQYF. The DNA for the CDR3 is TGTGCCAGCAGGATTAGCGCAGATATGCAGTATTTT.

The rearrangement joins TRBV15 to TRBJ1-1; 7 bases are a match to TRBD1. Germline values: CDR1 LNHNV, CDR2 YYDKDF (reference sequence). This CDR3 has 16 amino acids. With 8 bases clipped from V and 5 bases from J, the junction kept 17 bases outside the gene matches. The DNA for the CDR3 is TGTGCCACCCTACCGCGCGGGACAGAGGGGGATACTGAAGCTTTCTTT. Translating gives CATLPRGTEGDTEAFF. Together with reference TRBV15 and TRBJ1-1, the CDR3 gives the full variable domain: DAMVIQNPRYQVTQFGKPVTLSCSQTLNHNVMYWYQQKSSQAPKLLFHYYDKDFNNEADTPDNFQSRRPNTSFCFLDIRSPGLGDTAMYLCATLPRGTEGDTEAFFGQGTRLTVV.

Notes on this clone: One junction end disagrees with the germline gene, perhaps due to a read error. The chain is built from TRBV6-1 and TRBJ1-1; 10 bases line up with TRBD1. Germline V gene sequence: CDR1 MNHNS, CDR2 SASEGT. This CDR3 comprises 15 residues. This CDR3 is CASRTGGAGNKEAFF. The CDR3 coding sequence is TGTGCCAGCAGGACAGGGGGCGCCGGGAACAAAGAAGCCTTCTTT.

V and J are TRBV6-1 and TRBJ1-1; D ambiguous. V was cut by 0 bases and J by 6 bases, with 5 bases left in between. This CDR3 contains 12 residues. Germline lookup yields CDR1 MNHNS and CDR2 SASEGT. The CDR3, as DNA: TGTGCCAGCAGTGAAGCGTGGGCTGAAGCTTTCTTT. Residues: CASSEAWAEAFF.

The sample holds a few counts of this clone. The chain combines TRBV24-1 with TRBJ1-2, with D unresolved. In germline, CDR1 is KGHDR, CDR2 SFDVKD. This CDR3 comprises 15 residues. V shed 3 bases and J shed 2 bases, with 12 bases lying between them. The CDR3 nucleotides are TGTGCCACCAGTGATGTCTGCGGAAGAAACTATGGCTACACCTTC. It translates to CATSDVCGRNYGYTF.

This clone occurred a few times. The CDR3 nucleotides are TGTGCCAGTAGGCTACAGGGGACGAACACTGAAGCTTTCTTT. Its translation is CASRLQGTNTEAFF. The chain couples TRBV19 to TRBJ1-1; 7 bases are shared with TRBD1. From germline, CDR1 is LNHDA and CDR2 SQIVND (reference sequence). Trimming at V came to 6 bases and at J to 1 base, leaving 5 bases not matched to a gene. This CDR3 is built from 14 residues.

The chain links TRBV12-5 to TRBJ2-1; 13 nucleotides match TRBD2. This CDR3 is built from 15 residues. The germline CDR1 and CDR2 sequences are LGHNT and FRNRAP. With V trimmed by 4 bases and J by 9 bases, 6 bases remained unmatched. The CDR3: CASGSTSGGGAEQFF. The CDR3 DNA sequence: TGTGCTAGTGGTTCCACTAGCGGGGGGGGGGCTGAGCAGTTCTTC. The full variable domain, completed using reference TRBV12-5 and TRBJ2-1, is DARVTQTPRHKVTEMGQEVTMRCQPILGHNTVFWYRQTMMQGLELLAYFRNRAPLDDSGMPKDRFSAEMPDATLATLKIQPSEPRDSAVYFCASGSTSGGGAEQFFGPGTRLTVL.

There are a few counts of this clone. The chain carries TRBV27 and TRBJ1-2; TRBD1 aligns across 12 bases. Trimming at V came to 2 bases and at J to 7 bases, leaving 2 bases not matched to a gene. The CDR3 contains 14 residues. In germline, CDR1 is MNHEY, CDR2 SMNVEV (reference sequence). The DNA for the CDR3 is TGTGCCAGCAGTTTAGGGACAGGGGGCATTGGCTACACCTTC. Its protein is CASSLGTGGIGYTF.

V and J are TRBV7-9 and TRBJ2-2; D is unresolved. Germline V gives CDR1 SEHNR, CDR2 FQNEAQ (reference sequence). Trimming took 3 bases from V and 6 from J, leaving 8 bases between them. This CDR3 has 13 amino acids. CDR3 amino acids: CASSFGNPGELFF. The CDR3 DNA sequence: TGTGCCAGCAGCTTTGGTAACCCCGGGGAGCTGTTTTTT.

J is TRBJ2-7 and V is TRBV7-8; no reliable D call. CDR1 is SGHVS, CDR2 FQNEAQ, per germline. The ends were cut back, 4 bases at V and 2 bases at J, with 9 bases in the middle. The length of the CDR3 is 13 residues. The CDR3 bases are TGTGCCAGCAGCTCCCTTGGGGCCTACGAGCAGTACTTC. The encoded protein is CASSSLGAYEQYF.

In this sample, this clone is medium-sized. This chain joins TRBV2 and TRBJ2-3, with D unresolved. Germline-derived CDR1 and CDR2 are SNHLY and FYNNEI. There are 16 residues in the CDR3. V dropped 0 bases and J dropped 3 bases, with 13 bases sitting between them. The chain's CDR3 is CASSEAIPWATDTQYF. The CDR3 bases are TGTGCCAGCAGTGAAGCGATCCCTTGGGCGACAGATACGCAGTATTTT.

This clone rates as medium-sized. This chain joins TRBV11-2 and TRBJ2-7; 12 bases map to TRBD2. Trimming at V came to 3 bases and at J to 2 bases, leaving 2 bases not matched to a gene. Germline V gene lookup returns CDR1 SGHAT and CDR2 FQNNGV. This CDR3 has 15 amino acids. In DNA, the CDR3 is TGTGCCAGCAGCTTGACTAGCGGGGGACCCTACGAGCAGTACTTC. Amino acids: CASSLTSGGPYEQYF.

This clone is medium-sized. The chain employs TRBV11-1 and TRBJ2-1; the D gene is possibly TRBD2 (5 bases). Germline V CDR1 and CDR2: SGHAT, FQDESV (reference sequence). V lost 0 bases and J lost 0, with 15 bases in between. This CDR3 has 18 amino acids. The CDR3 DNA reads TGTGCCAGCAGCTTAGCGCGGTCGGACTGGGGCTCCTACAATGAGCAGTTCTTC. Amino acid sequence: CASSLARSDWGSYNEQFF.

The rearrangement links TRBV19 to TRBJ2-6, with 8 bases aligning to TRBD1. CDR3 size: 17 residues. In germline, CDR1 is LNHDA, CDR2 SQIVND (reference sequence). Unmatched junction bases numbered 7, after V lost 6 bases and J lost 0 bases. CDR3 protein: CASSEGQGRSGANVLTF. Here the CDR3 DNA reads TGTGCCAGTAGCGAAGGACAGGGACGCTCTGGGGCCAACGTCCTGACTTTC.

J is TRBJ2-3 and V is TRBV6-1; D might be TRBD2 (5 bases). V shed 2 bases and J shed 4 bases, with 16 bases lying between them. The CDR3 sequence is 16 residues long. The germline V gene encodes CDR1 MNHNS and CDR2 SASEGT. CDR3 residues: CASSENSWGAADTQYF. The DNA of the CDR3 is TGTGCCAGCAGTGAAAACAGTTGGGGAGCTGCAGATACGCAGTATTTT.

This clone was observed a handful of times. A read error may account for a junction end that differs from germline. The J gene is TRBJ2-7, the V gene TRBV6-2 or TRBV6-3; 8 bases agree with TRBD1. The germline gives CDR1 MNHEY, CDR2 SVGEGT. The CDR3 runs to 13 residues. Written as DNA, the CDR3 is TGTGCCAGCCGAGGGACAGGCGGCTATGAGCAGCACTTC. The encoded protein is CASRGTGGYEQHF.

This clone was seen a few times. This rearrangement joins TRBV12-3 or TRBV12-4 to TRBJ2-3; 7 bases fit TRBD2. V was pared by 5 bases and J by 6 bases, with 5 bases of the junction left unmatched. The CDR3 loop spans 13 amino acids. The CDR3: CASSIGLVDTQYF. The CDR3 DNA reads as TGTGCCAGCAGTATAGGACTAGTTGATACGCAGTATTTT.

V usage is TRBV28 and J usage is TRBJ2-7; 10 bases agree with TRBD2. The CDR3 loop spans 14 amino acids. Losses at the gene ends were 7 bases for V and 0 bases for J; bases not matched to a gene: 3. Germline lookup yields CDR1 MDHEN and CDR2 SYDVKM. CDR3 residues: CASKTSGTSYEQYF. DNA of the CDR3: TGTGCCAGCAAAACTAGCGGGACCTCCTACGAGCAGTACTTC.

The chain couples TRBV12-3 or TRBV12-4 to TRBJ2-1; 7 nucleotides match TRBD1. This CDR3 spans 13 amino acids. V trimming: 7 bases; J trimming: 7 bases; junction bases outside the gene matches: 7. The CDR3 region has the DNA TGTGCCAGCAACCACAGGGGCGCTAATGAGCAGTTCTTC. Protein sequence: CASNHRGANEQFF.

This chain connects TRBV5-6 to TRBJ1-2; D unclear. Germline V gene sequence: CDR1 SGHDT, CDR2 YYEEEE. V was trimmed by 0 bases and J by 1 base, leaving 10 bases between them. The CDR3 has 15 residues. The CDR3 sequence: CASSLGHSLNYGYTF. CDR3 nucleotides: TGTGCCAGCAGCTTGGGGCACTCGCTTAACTATGGCTACACCTTC. Together with reference TRBV5-6 and TRBJ1-2, the CDR3 gives the full variable domain: DAGVTQSPTHLIKTRGQQVTLRCSPKSGHDTVSWYQQALGQGPQFIFQYYEEEERQRGNFPDRFSGHQFPNYSSELNVNALLLGDSALYLCASSLGHSLNYGYTFGSGTRLTVV.

The sample holds a few counts of this clone. The genes are TRBV28 and TRBJ2-7, with 8 bases lining up with TRBD1. Germline V CDR1 and CDR2: MDHEN, SYDVKM. The CDR3 loop spans 14 amino acids. V shed 3 bases and J 7 bases; nucleotides not matched to a gene: 8. As DNA, the CDR3 is TGTGCCAGCAGTTTCGGTGGCAGGGGGCGTGAGCAGTACTTC. It translates to CASSFGGRGREQYF.

This clone occurred a few times. The chain couples TRBV19 to TRBJ2-7, with D perhaps TRBD2 (5 bases). Germline lookup yields CDR1 LNHDA and CDR2 SQIVND (reference sequence). Trimming took 4 bases from V and 2 from J, leaving 12 bases between them. The CDR3 totals 14 residues. The chain's CDR3 is CASSKAGLTYEQYF. The CDR3 nucleotides are TGTGCCAGTAGTAAGGCAGGACTTACCTACGAGCAGTACTTC.

CDR3 region: CASSYPGTSNEQFF. The CDR3 DNA reads TGTGCCAGCAGTTACCCAGGGACCTCCAATGAGCAGTTCTTC. V gene TRBV6-2 or TRBV6-3 combines with J gene TRBJ2-1; D is perhaps TRBD1 or TRBD2 (5 bases each). V lost 2 bases and J lost 6, with 11 bases in between. Looked up from germline, CDR1 is MNHEY and CDR2 is SVGEGT. The CDR3 spans 14 residues.